This is a list of T cell receptor beta chains from one sample in a study of kidney transplant recipient with SARS-CoV-2 infection. TCRdb passed the reads through MiXCR, listing each CDR3 protein once. The table shows about 250,000 distinct CDR3 sequences, with 25% to 35% occurring only once. Material: a blood sample, obtained at baseline and on day 111 from a kidney transplant recipient. All receptors derive from a male patient in his thirties who had COVID-19 and was a kidney transplant recipient. Some T cells may originate from the graft donor. Both conserved end residues are part of each CDR3. D genes are given only for firm matches. Part of the rows lack a size; the others show once, few, many or a class for expanded clones.

clone_size: few; j_call: TRBJ2-3; v_call: TRBV15; d_call: .; cdr3_nt: TGTGCCACCAGCAGAGAGGAAGGGGGCACAGATACGCAGTATTTT; cdr3_aa: CATSREEGGTDTQYF
clone_size: medium-sized; j_call: TRBJ1-6; v_call: TRBV6-5; d_call: TRBD1; cdr3_nt: TGTGCCAGCAGTTACTCCCGGACAGGAGATTCACCCCTCCACTTT; cdr3_aa: CASSYSRTGDSPLHF
clone_size: many; j_call: TRBJ1-2; v_call: TRBV5-4; d_call: .; cdr3_nt: TGTGCCAGCCACCGAAACGTACCAGGAAAGACCTATGGCTACACCTTC; cdr3_aa: CASHRNVPGKTYGYTF
clone_size: few; j_call: TRBJ2-1; v_call: TRBV6-2/TRBV6-3; d_call: .; cdr3_nt: TGTGCCAGCAGTTCTGTACGCTCAGGCGGCGCCTACAATGAGCAGTTCTTC; cdr3_aa: CASSSVRSGGAYNEQFF
clone_size: many; j_call: TRBJ2-5; v_call: TRBV5-1; d_call: TRBD1; cdr3_nt: TGCGCCAGCAGCTTAGGGACAGGGGGCCAAGAGACCCAGTACTTC; cdr3_aa: CASSLGTGGQETQYF
clone_size: many; j_call: TRBJ1-2; v_call: TRBV6-1; d_call: .; cdr3_nt: TGTGCCAGCAGTGCTTGGTACTCTATGCGAAAGACCTATGGCTACACCTTC; cdr3_aa: CASSAWYSMRKTYGYTF
clone_size: .; j_call: TRBJ2-6; v_call: TRBV11-2; d_call: TRBD1; cdr3_nt: TGTGCCAGCAGCCGGATGGGACAGCTCAGCTCTGGGGCCAACGTCCTGACTTTC; cdr3_aa: CASSRMGQLSSGANVLTF
clone_size: many; j_call: TRBJ1-2; v_call: TRBV7-8; d_call: .; cdr3_nt: TGTGCCAGCAGCCAGGGCGGGTTTACCCGAAAGACCTATGGCTACACCTTC; cdr3_aa: CASSQGGFTRKTYGYTF
clone_size: many; j_call: TRBJ1-2; v_call: TRBV6-2/TRBV6-3; d_call: .; cdr3_nt: TGTGCCAGCAGTTATTTGCACTGCATCGGAAAGACCTATGGCTACACCTTC; cdr3_aa: CASSYLHCIGKTYGYTF
clone_size: many; j_call: TRBJ1-3; v_call: TRBV9; d_call: .; cdr3_nt: TGTGCCAGCAGCGTAGATCCGGGACGGCTCTCTGGAAACACCATATATTTT; cdr3_aa: CASSVDPGRLSGNTIYF